Detailed here is one TCR beta chain. The record originates from a study of T-cell memory formation after mild COVID-19. V shed 5 bases and J 6 bases; nucleotides not matched to a gene: 14. There are 18 residues in the CDR3. CDR1 SGHTA and CDR2 FQGNSA come from the germline V gene. TCRdb reprocessed the 5' RACE reads with MiXCR, giving one entry per CDR3 protein. The sample includes 560,000 or so distinct CDR3 sequences, roughly a sixth of them seen just once. Sequencing input: PBMCs or a T cell subset sorted from them (not recorded which). This clonotype was obtained from an adult woman who had mild COVID-19 (a few samples of this study predate the infection). Cell type and time point are not known. The chain combines TRBV7-2 with TRBJ2-3; 13 nucleotides agree with TRBD2. The DNA of the CDR3 is TGTGCCAGCAGCCCCGGGACTAGCGGGGCTCTCGTTCTTGATACGCAGTATTTT. This codes for CASSPGTSGALVLDTQYF.